These T cell receptor beta chains were read from a single sample in a study of T cells after yellow fever vaccination. Via MiXCR, TCRdb re-called the 5' RACE reads, giving one row per CDR3 protein. The sample shows 100,000 to 150,000 distinct CDR3 sequences, approximately 9% of them seen only once. Material: CD8+ T cells sorted from PBMCs, obtained on the day of the yellow fever booster vaccination. These receptors were collected from a man between 18 and 35 years old who received the YFV17D yellow fever vaccine. Both conserved end residues are part of each CDR3. D genes are given only for firm matches. Not all rows give a size; the values are once, few, many and, for expanded clones, a class.

j_call v_call clone_size d_call cdr3_aa cdr3_nt
TRBJ1-1 TRBV4-1 many TRBD1 CASSQSTGATEAFF TGCGCCAGCAGCCAATCAACAGGGGCCACTGAAGCTTTCTTT
TRBJ2-2 TRBV18 few TRBD1 CASSPPDRGPNTGELFF TGTGCCAGCTCACCTCCCGACAGGGGGCCGAACACCGGGGAGCTGTTTTTT
TRBJ1-1 TRBV12-3/TRBV12-4 few TRBD1 CASSSSGGDEAFF TGTGCCAGCAGTTCATCAGGGGGCGATGAAGCTTTCTTT
TRBJ2-1 TRBV11-1 . . CASSLVGKFYSDEQFF TGTGCCAGCAGCTTAGTAGGTAAATTTTACAGCGATGAGCAGTTCTTC
TRBJ1-2 TRBV7-2 once . CASSQRGATYGYTF TGTGCCAGCAGCCAAAGGGGCGCGACCTATGGCTACACCTTC
TRBJ1-5 TRBV5-6 . . CASSLRDSNQPQHF TGTGCCAGCAGCTTGAGGGACAGCAATCAGCCCCAGCATTTT
TRBJ2-1 TRBV6-2/TRBV6-3 medium-sized . CASSTGRGNEQFF TGTGCCAGCAGTACGGGCCGAGGGAATGAGCAGTTCTTC
TRBJ2-7 TRBV20-1 . . CSARASRTLTYEQYF TGCAGTGCTAGAGCCTCCCGGACGCTCACCTACGAGCAGTACTTC
TRBJ1-4 TRBV20-1 few . CSARGTKATNEKLFF TGCAGTGCCAGAGGGACGAAAGCAACTAATGAAAAACTGTTTTTT
TRBJ2-2 TRBV6-2/TRBV6-3 many . CASSVTGELFF TGTGCCAGCAGTGTCACCGGGGAGCTGTTTTTT
TRBJ2-1 TRBV19 few TRBD2 CASSTTSGINEQFF TGTGCCAGTAGCACGACTAGCGGGATTAATGAGCAGTTCTTC
TRBJ2-1 TRBV5-5 few . CASSLEGGLYNEQFF TGTGCCAGCAGCTTAGAGGGGGGGCTTTACAATGAGCAGTTCTTC
TRBJ2-7 TRBV15 . . CATSRVQGREQYF TGTGCCACCAGCAGAGTCCAGGGGAGGGAGCAGTACTTC
TRBJ2-4 TRBV28 few . CASSLVPGSDIQYF TGTGCCAGCAGTTTAGTTCCAGGATCGGACATTCAGTACTTC
TRBJ2-2 TRBV15 . . CATSRVAGDIGELFF TGTGCCACCAGCAGAGTGGCAGGGGATATCGGGGAGCTGTTTTTT
TRBJ2-5 TRBV18 few . CASSPTVGGKETQYF TGTGCCAGCTCACCCACCGTCGGGGGAAAAGAGACCCAGTACTTC
TRBJ1-5 TRBV19 few TRBD1 CASSTEQGFGNQPQHF TGTGCCAGTAGTACCGAACAGGGGTTCGGCAATCAGCCCCAGCATTTT
TRBJ2-7 TRBV10-1 . TRBD1 CASSPRDSYELYF TGCGCCAGCAGCCCCCGGGACAGCTACGAGCTGTACTTC
TRBJ2-1 TRBV4-3 . . CASSQESAGTYNEQFF TGCGCCAGCAGCCAAGAAAGTGCGGGGACTTACAATGAGCAGTTCTTC
TRBJ2-5 TRBV15 many . CATSRGKYQETQYF TGTGCCACCAGCAGGGGAAAGTACCAAGAGACCCAGTACTTC
TRBJ1-1 TRBV21-1 . . CASSKGQKNTEAFF TGTGCCAGCAGCAAGGGACAAAAGAACACTGAAGCTTTCTTT
TRBJ2-3 TRBV7-9 . . CASSIPSGSRTDTQYF TGTGCCAGCAGCATCCCCTCAGGATCTCGCACAGATACGCAGTATTTT
TRBJ2-3 TRBV25-1 . TRBD2 CASSQPTSDVTDTQYF TGTGCCAGCAGTCAGCCGACTAGCGATGTCACAGATACGCAGTATTTT
TRBJ2-3 TRBV20-1 few TRBD2 CSASIFPSGGTDTQYF TGCAGTGCTAGTATTTTTCCTAGCGGGGGCACAGATACGCAGTATTTT
TRBJ2-3 TRBV10-3 many . CAIRDGTPSTDTQYF TGTGCCATCAGAGACGGGACACCTAGCACAGATACGCAGTATTTT
TRBJ2-1 TRBV7-9 few . CASSPPVTVSYNEQFF TGTGCCAGCAGCCCTCCTGTGACAGTCTCCTACAATGAGCAGTTCTTC
TRBJ1-4 TRBV7-9 . . CASSPPTDYEKLFF TGTGCCAGCAGCCCGCCGACTGACTATGAAAAACTGTTTTTT
TRBJ2-1 TRBV4-2 . . CASSRTVSSYNEQFF TGTGCCAGCAGCCGAACGGTTAGCTCCTACAATGAGCAGTTCTTC
TRBJ2-1 TRBV7-3 few . CASSLREGHLSSYNEQFF TGTGCCAGCAGCTTAAGAGAGGGACACTTAAGCTCCTACAATGAGCAGTTCTTC
TRBJ1-1 TRBV20-1 few . CSARGSWTRTEAFF TGCAGTGCTAGAGGTTCCTGGACGAGAACTGAAGCTTTCTTT
TRBJ2-5 TRBV7-9 few TRBD2 CASSQPGLAGGIQETQYF TGTGCCAGCAGCCAACCGGGACTAGCGGGGGGCATCCAAGAGACCCAGTACTTC
TRBJ2-1 TRBV4-3 . . CASSLGDRPSGYEQFF TGCGCCAGCAGCCTCGGGGACCGGCCAAGCGGGTATGAGCAGTTCTTC
TRBJ2-7 TRBV20-1 few . CSAPRGPEQYF TGCAGTGCCCCGCGGGGTCCCGAGCAGTACTTC
TRBJ2-1 TRBV29-1 . . CSVEDLGAENNEQFF TGCAGCGTTGAAGATCTAGGGGCCGAAAACAATGAGCAGTTCTTC
TRBJ2-5 TRBV9 . TRBD1 CASSAGQGSPWTQYF TGTGCCAGCAGCGCCGGACAGGGGAGCCCGTGGACCCAGTACTTC
TRBJ1-3 TRBV6-1 . . CASRKQSGSGNTIYF TGTGCCAGCAGAAAGCAATCCGGCTCTGGAAACACCATATATTTT
TRBJ2-2 TRBV4-2 few . CASSQVDNTGELFF TGTGCCAGCAGCCAAGTTGACAACACCGGGGAGCTGTTTTTT
TRBJ1-3 TRBV7-6 . . CASSPLGSRSGNTIYF TGTGCCAGCAGCCCATTAGGGTCCAGATCTGGAAACACCATATATTTT
TRBJ2-1 TRBV7-9 few . CASNEPGGLYNEQFF TGTGCCAGCAACGAACCCGGGGGCCTCTACAATGAGCAGTTCTTC
TRBJ2-5 TRBV7-9 . . CATKGGQETQYF TGTGCCACCAAGGGCGGTCAAGAGACCCAGTACTTC
TRBJ2-7 TRBV13 . . CASSFVPYEQYF TGTGCCAGCAGCTTTGTACCCTACGAGCAGTACTTC
TRBJ2-1 TRBV2 . TRBD2 CASFPLASGGRNEQFF TGTGCCAGTTTTCCGCTGGCCAGCGGGGGGCGGAATGAGCAGTTCTTC
TRBJ1-5 TRBV4-2 many . CASSGRDTGQPQHF TGTGCCAGCAGCGGCCGGGACACCGGACAGCCCCAGCATTTT
TRBJ2-3 TRBV9 . . CASSAGDSSTDTQYF TGTGCCAGCAGCGCGGGGGACAGCAGCACAGATACGCAGTATTTT
TRBJ2-3 TRBV6-4 . TRBD2 CASSAGTNADTQYF TGTGCCAGCAGCGCCGGGACTAATGCAGATACGCAGTATTTT
TRBJ1-1 TRBV5-4 few . CASRSGTEPEAFF TGTGCCAGCAGGTCCGGGACGGAGCCTGAAGCTTTCTTT
TRBJ1-2 TRBV20-1 . . CSARDMEGYTF TGCAGTGCGAGAGACATGGAGGGCTACACCTTC
TRBJ2-1 TRBV10-3 . . CAISDRGPEQFF TGTGCCATCAGTGACAGGGGACCTGAGCAGTTCTTC
TRBJ1-6 TRBV10-3 few . CAIGRGKYNSPLHF TGTGCCATCGGCCGGGGGAAATATAATTCACCCCTCCACTTT